This TCR beta chain was recovered during a study of blood T cell repertoires in COVID-19. The overall study: The United States, Italy and Spain supplied acute and convalescent COVID-19 samples.

CDR1 and CDR2 from the germline V gene are LGHNT and FRNRAP. The CDR3 consists of 17 residues. The V and J ends lost 6 bases and 0 bases, in that order; junction bases with no gene match: 9. Sequenced by immunoSEQ multiplex PCR; TCRdb stores in-frame clones only, minus some. The sample carries 230,000 or so clones, more than 70% recorded once. The V gene is TRBV12-5, the J gene TRBJ2-3; 10 bases align to TRBD2. Sample: peripheral blood. This TCR came from a man aged 40-49 years with active or convalescent COVID-19. CDR3 sequence: CASGGLAGVSSTDTQYF. CDR3 DNA: TGTGCTAGTGGGGGGCTAGCGGGAGTTTCTAGCACAGATACGCAGTATTTT.